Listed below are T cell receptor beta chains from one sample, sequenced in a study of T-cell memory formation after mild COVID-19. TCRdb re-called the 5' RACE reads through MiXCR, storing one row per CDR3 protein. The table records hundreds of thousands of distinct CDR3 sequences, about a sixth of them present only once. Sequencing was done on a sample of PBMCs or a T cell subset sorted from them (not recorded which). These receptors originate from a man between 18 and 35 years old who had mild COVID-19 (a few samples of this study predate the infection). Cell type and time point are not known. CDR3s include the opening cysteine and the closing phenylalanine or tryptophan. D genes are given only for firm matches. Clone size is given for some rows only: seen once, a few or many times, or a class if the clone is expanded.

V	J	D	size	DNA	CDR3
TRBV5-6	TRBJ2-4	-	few	TGTGCCAGCAGCTTGTCCGGGGCGGTAAACATTCAGTACTTC	CASSLSGAVNIQYF
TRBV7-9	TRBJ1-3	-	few	TGTGCCCTGCCGGGGGGTTCGGCTGGAAACACCATATATTTT	CALPGGSAGNTIYF
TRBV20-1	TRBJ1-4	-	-	TGCAGTGCTACCGGCAGGGATAGAGAAAAACTGTTTTTT	CSATGRDREKLFF
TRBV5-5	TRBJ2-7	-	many	TGTGCCAGCAGCTTGAGAACCTACGAGCAGTACTTC	CASSLRTYEQYF
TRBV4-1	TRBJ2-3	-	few	TGCGCCAGCAGCCTTCAAGAGTCGACGGCTAGCACAGATACGCAGTATTTT	CASSLQESTASTDTQYF
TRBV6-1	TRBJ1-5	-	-	TGTGCCAGCCAGGACAGAAATCAGCCCCAGCATTTT	CASQDRNQPQHF
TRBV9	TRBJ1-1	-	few	TGTGCCAGCAGCGTAGCGGGGGCAGGGGAAGCTTTCTTT	CASSVAGAGEAFF
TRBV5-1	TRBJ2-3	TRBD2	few	TGCGCCAGCAGCACCGGGACTAGCGGAAGAACAGATACGCAGTATTTT	CASSTGTSGRTDTQYF
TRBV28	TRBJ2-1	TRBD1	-	TGTGCCAGCAGTTTACCCGACAGGGGTAACAATGAGCAGTTCTTC	CASSLPDRGNNEQFF
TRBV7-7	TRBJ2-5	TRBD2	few	TGTGCCAGCAGCCCCGGGGGGGCCCTGCAAGAGACCCAGTACTTC	CASSPGGALQETQYF
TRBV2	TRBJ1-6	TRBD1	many	TGTGCCAGCAGTGAAGCCCGGACAGGGGGCGTCCCCTATAATTCACCCCTCCACTTT	CASSEARTGGVPYNSPLHF
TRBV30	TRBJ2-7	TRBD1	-	TGTGCCTGGTCACAGGGGCCAGGAGAGCAGTACTTC	CAWSQGPGEQYF
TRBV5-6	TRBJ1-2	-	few	TGTGCCAGCAGCCCTTCTGGACTCTATGGCTACACCTTC	CASSPSGLYGYTF
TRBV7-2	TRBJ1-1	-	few	TGTGCCAGCAGCTTAGTGCTGGGCGCGGGCACTGAAGCTTTCTTT	CASSLVLGAGTEAFF
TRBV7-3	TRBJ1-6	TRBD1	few	TGTGCCAGCAGCCCTAGGGGGCGCGGCAATAATTCACCCCTCCACTTT	CASSPRGRGNNSPLHF
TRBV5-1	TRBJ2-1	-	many	TGTGCCAGCAGTTTAGCCAGGGGCAATGAGCAGTTCTTC	CASSLARGNEQFF
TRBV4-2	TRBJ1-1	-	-	TGTGCCAGCAGCCAAGGCCCAGGTCCGGGGACTGAAGCTTTCTTT	CASSQGPGPGTEAFF
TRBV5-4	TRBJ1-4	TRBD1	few	TGTGCCAGCAGCCGGGCCGGGACAGGGGATGAAAAACTGTTTTTT	CASSRAGTGDEKLFF
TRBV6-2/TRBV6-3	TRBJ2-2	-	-	TGTGCCAGCGCACCCAGCGCCGGTGGCACCGGGGAGCTGTTTTTT	CASAPSAGGTGELFF
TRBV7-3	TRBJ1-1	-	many	TGTGCCAGCAGCCCAACTGCCTCGGACAGAGCAAAAGCTTTCTTT	CASSPTASDRAKAFF